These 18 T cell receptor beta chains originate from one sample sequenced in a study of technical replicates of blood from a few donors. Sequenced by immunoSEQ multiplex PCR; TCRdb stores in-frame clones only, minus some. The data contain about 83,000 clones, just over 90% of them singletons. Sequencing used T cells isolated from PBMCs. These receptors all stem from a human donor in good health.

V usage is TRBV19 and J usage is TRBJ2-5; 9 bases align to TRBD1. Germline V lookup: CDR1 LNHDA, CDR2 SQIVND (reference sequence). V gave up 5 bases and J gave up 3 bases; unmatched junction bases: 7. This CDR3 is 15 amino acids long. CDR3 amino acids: CASSGGGQGEETQYF. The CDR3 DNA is TGTGCCAGTAGTGGCGGGGGACAGGGTGAAGAGACCCAGTACTTC.

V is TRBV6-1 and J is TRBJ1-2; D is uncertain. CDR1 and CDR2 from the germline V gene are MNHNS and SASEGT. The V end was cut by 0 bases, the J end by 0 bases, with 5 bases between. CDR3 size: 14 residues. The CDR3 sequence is CASSEAVANYGYTF. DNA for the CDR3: TGTGCCAGCAGTGAAGCCGTAGCTAACTATGGCTACACCTTC.

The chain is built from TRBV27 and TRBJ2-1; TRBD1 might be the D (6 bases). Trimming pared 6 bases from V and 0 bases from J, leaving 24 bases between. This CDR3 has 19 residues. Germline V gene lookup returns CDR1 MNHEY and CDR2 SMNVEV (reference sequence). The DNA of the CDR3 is TGTGCCAGCAGCCGCCGGGACACCTCCACCAAAGGCTCCTACAATGAGCAGTTCTTC. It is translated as CASSRRDTSTKGSYNEQFF.

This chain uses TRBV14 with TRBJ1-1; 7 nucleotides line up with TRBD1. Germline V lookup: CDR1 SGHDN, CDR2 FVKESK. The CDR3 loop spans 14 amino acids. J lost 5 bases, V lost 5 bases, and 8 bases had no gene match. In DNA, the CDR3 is TGTGCCAGCAGCATTCAACAGGGGAGTACTGAAGCTTTCTTT. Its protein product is CASSIQQGSTEAFF.

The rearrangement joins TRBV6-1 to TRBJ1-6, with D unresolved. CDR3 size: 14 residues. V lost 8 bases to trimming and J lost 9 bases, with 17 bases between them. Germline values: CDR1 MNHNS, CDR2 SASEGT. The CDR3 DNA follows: TGTGCCAGCCCGGGAGAAAAAGCCCTTTCACCCCTCCACTTT. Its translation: CASPGEKALSPLHF.

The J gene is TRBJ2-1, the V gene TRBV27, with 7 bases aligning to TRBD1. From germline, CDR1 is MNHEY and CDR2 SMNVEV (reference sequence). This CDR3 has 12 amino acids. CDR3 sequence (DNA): TGTGGCTCCGGGACAGCGATAAATGAGCAGTTCTTC. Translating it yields CGSGTAINEQFF.

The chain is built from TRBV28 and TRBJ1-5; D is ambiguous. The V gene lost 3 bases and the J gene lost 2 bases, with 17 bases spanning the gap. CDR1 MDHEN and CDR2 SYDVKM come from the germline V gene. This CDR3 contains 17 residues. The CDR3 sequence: CASSFSFVLRGNQPQHF. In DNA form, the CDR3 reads TGTGCCAGCAGTTTTTCTTTTGTGCTACGGGGCAATCAGCCCCAGCATTTT.

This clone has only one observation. CDR3 residues: CASSALGEKSYEQYF. The CDR3 nucleotides are TGTGCCAGCAGTGCCCTAGGGGAAAAAAGCTACGAGCAGTACTTC. The V and J genes are TRBV25-1 and TRBJ2-7; a weak D match, TRBD1 (5 bases). The CDR3 length is 15 residues. Trimming shortened V by 4 bases and J by 3 bases, and 16 bases separated the two germline ends. Germline V CDR1 and CDR2: MGHDK, SYGVNS.

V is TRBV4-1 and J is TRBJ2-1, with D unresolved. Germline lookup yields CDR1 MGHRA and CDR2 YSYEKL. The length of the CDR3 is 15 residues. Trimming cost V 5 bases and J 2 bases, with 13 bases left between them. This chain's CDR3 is CASSSRQPPYNEQFF. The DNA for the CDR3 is TGCGCCAGCAGCTCCAGGCAGCCGCCCTACAATGAGCAGTTCTTC.

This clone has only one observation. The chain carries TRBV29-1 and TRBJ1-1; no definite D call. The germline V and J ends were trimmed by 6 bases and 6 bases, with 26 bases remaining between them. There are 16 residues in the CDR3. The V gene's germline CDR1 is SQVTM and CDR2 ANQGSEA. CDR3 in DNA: TGCAGCGTGGCGGGTGAGGGCAGTTTGGAGCCTTCTGAAGCTTTCTTT. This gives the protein CSVAGEGSLEPSEAFF.

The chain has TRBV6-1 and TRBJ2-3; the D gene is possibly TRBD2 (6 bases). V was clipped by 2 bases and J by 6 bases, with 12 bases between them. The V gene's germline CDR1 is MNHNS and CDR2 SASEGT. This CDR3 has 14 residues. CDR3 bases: TGTGCCAGCAGTGAAATGGAGGGCCGGGATACGCAGTATTTT. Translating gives CASSEMEGRDTQYF.

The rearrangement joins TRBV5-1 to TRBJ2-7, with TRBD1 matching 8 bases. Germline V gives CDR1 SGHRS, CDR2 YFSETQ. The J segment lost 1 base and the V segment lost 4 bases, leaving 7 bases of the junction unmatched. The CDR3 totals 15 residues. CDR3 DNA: TGCGCCAGCAGCATAACCGGGACAGGTTCCTACGAGCAGTACTTC. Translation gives CASSITGTGSYEQYF.

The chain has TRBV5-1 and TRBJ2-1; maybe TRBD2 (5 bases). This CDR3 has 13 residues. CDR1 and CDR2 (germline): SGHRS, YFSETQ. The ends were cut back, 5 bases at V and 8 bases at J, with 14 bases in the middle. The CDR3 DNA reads TGCGCCAGCAGACCCTCACTAGACCATGAGCAGTTCTTC. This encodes CASRPSLDHEQFF.

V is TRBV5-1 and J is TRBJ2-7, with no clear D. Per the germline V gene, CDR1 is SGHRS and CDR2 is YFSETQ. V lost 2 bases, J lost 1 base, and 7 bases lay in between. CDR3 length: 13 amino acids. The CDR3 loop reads CASSLYTSYEQYF. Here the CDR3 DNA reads TGCGCCAGCAGCTTATACACGTCCTACGAGCAGTACTTC. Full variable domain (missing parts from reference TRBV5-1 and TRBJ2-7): KAGVTQTPRYLIKTRGQQVTLSCSPISGHRSVSWYQQTPGQGLQFLFEYFSETQRNKGNFPGRFSGRQFSNSRSEMNVSTLELGDSALYLCASSLYTSYEQYFGPGTRLTVT.

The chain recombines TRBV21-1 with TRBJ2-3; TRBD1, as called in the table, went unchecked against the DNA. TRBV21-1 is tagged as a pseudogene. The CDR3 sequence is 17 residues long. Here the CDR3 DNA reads TGTGCCAGCAGCAAAGGGTGGCAGGGTGAGGTCACAGATACGCAGTATTTT. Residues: CASSKGWQGEVTDTQYF.

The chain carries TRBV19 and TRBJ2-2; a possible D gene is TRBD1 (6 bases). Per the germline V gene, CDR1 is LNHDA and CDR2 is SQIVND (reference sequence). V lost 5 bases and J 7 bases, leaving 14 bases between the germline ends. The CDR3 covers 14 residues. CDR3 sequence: CASSAQQGGGELFF. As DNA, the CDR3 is TGTGCCAGTAGTGCCCAACAGGGCGGCGGGGAGCTGTTTTTT.

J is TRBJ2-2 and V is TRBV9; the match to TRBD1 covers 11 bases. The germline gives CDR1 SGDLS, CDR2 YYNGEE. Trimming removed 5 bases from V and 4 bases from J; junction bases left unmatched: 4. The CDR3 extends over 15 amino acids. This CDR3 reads CASSAGTGGTGELFF. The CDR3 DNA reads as TGTGCCAGCAGTGCCGGGACAGGGGGCACCGGGGAGCTGTTTTTT.

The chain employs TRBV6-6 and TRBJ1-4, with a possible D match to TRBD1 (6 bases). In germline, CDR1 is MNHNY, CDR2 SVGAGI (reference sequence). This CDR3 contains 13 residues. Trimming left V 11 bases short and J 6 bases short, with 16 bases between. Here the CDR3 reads CASLGAGDEKLFF. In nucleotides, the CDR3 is TGTGCCTCCCTGGGGGCGGGGGATGAAAAACTGTTTTTT.